This is a list of T cell receptor beta chains from one sample in a study of T cell responses to AZD1222 COVID-19 vaccine. TCRdb's copy holds only in-frame clones and misses some; the assay was immunoSEQ multiplex PCR. Of about 120,000 clones in the sample, about four fifths are singletons; the top ten hold around 4.6%. This material consisted of peripheral blood, taken on day 0 of AZD1222 vaccination. Receptor source: an adult in good health. CDR3s include the opening cysteine and the closing phenylalanine or tryptophan. The D gene is left open where the match is weak. Only part of the rows carry a size: once, few, many, or a class if the clone is expanded.

cdr3_length	v_call	clone_size	j_call	d_call	cdr3_nt	cdr3_aa
12	TRBV19	.	TRBJ1-5	.	TGTGCCAGTAGGGGGGGAAATCAGCCCCAGCATTTT	CASRGGNQPQHF
10	TRBV20-1	.	TRBJ1-5	.	TGCAGTGCTAGTAGGGGGCCCCAGCATTTT	CSASRGPQHF
13	TRBV7-2	.	TRBJ1-1	.	TGTGCCAGCAGCTTAGTCATAGACACTGAAGCTTTCTTT	CASSLVIDTEAFF
13	TRBV6-6	once	TRBJ1-2	TRBD1	TGTGCCAGCAACCCAGGGGGAAACTATGGCTACACCTTC	CASNPGGNYGYTF
15	TRBV7-2	.	TRBJ1-3	.	TGTGCCAGCAGCTTAGACGGGTACTCTGGAAACACCATATATTTT	CASSLDGYSGNTIYF
14	TRBV7-2	.	TRBJ2-4	TRBD2	TGTGCCAGCAGCCCGGGGGGGAGCAAAAACATTCAGTACTTC	CASSPGGSKNIQYF
14	TRBV7-2	.	TRBJ2-5	TRBD2	TGTGCCAGCAGCCCCGGGGGGGCGGGTGAGACCCAGTACTTC	CASSPGGAGETQYF
22	TRBV4-1	.	TRBJ2-1	TRBD2	TGCGCCAGCAGTCGGAACCTTATACGGCTAGCGGGGGGCGCCCGCCCTTTTAATGAGCAGTTCTTC	CASSRNLIRLAGGARPFNEQFF
14	TRBV19	few	TRBJ2-1	.	TGTGCCAGTAGTATAGAGAGGGGCGGCAATGAGCAGTTCTTC	CASSIERGGNEQFF
15	TRBV7-9	.	TRBJ1-1	.	TGTGCCAGCAGCCGTCCTGGCGGGCCGAACACTGAAGCTTTCTTT	CASSRPGGPNTEAFF
15	TRBV6-2/TRBV6-3	.	TRBJ2-7	.	TGTGCCAGCAGTTACTCTGGCATCGCAACCTACGAGCAGTACTTC	CASSYSGIATYEQYF
14	TRBV7-9	once	TRBJ2-7	.	TGTGCCAGCAGCTTAACTACCAGCTCCTACGAGCAGTACTTC	CASSLTTSSYEQYF
15	TRBV7-9	few	TRBJ2-1	.	TGTGCCAGCAGCTCATCCCTTGCGGATTTCAATGAGCAGTTCTTC	CASSSSLADFNEQFF
16	TRBV7-2	.	TRBJ2-5	TRBD2	TGTGCCAGCAGCTTAGTACCGGGACTAGCGGAAGAGACCCAGTACTTC	CASSLVPGLAEETQYF
17	TRBV11-2	.	TRBJ2-3	.	TGTGCCAGCAGCTTAGGAGTACTAGTCGGTTCGACAGATACGCAGTATTTT	CASSLGVLVGSTDTQYF
17	TRBV7-6	few	TRBJ2-3	TRBD2	TGTGCCAGCAGCCCACTAGCGGGGGGGACTAGCACAGATACGCAGTATTTT	CASSPLAGGTSTDTQYF
14	TRBV5-6	.	TRBJ1-3	.	TGTGCCAGCAGCTTGCGAGGGAAAGGAAACACCATATATTTT	CASSLRGKGNTIYF
14	TRBV28	once	TRBJ1-1	.	TGTGCCAGCAGCACAACCCAGGGGAACGCTGAAGCTTTCTTT	CASSTTQGNAEAFF
15	TRBV27	.	TRBJ1-1	.	TGTGCCAGCAGTACATGGGACTCCAGACACACTGAAGCTTTCTTT	CASSTWDSRHTEAFF
15	TRBV30	.	TRBJ2-7	TRBD1	TGTGCCTGGAGTGGGACAGGGATAACCCTCTACGAGCAGTACTTC	CAWSGTGITLYEQYF
15	TRBV30	.	TRBJ2-2	TRBD1	TGTGCCTGGGCTCTTCAGGGGGCGGGAACCGGGGAGCTGTTTTTT	CAWALQGAGTGELFF
14	TRBV2	.	TRBJ1-4	TRBD1	TGTGCCAGCAGTAGACAGGGGTCTGGGGAAAAACTGTTTTTT	CASSRQGSGEKLFF
16	TRBV9	.	TRBJ2-1	TRBD2	TGTGCCAGCAGCGTAGGGCCTAGCGGGGGGGAGAATGAGCAGTTCTTC	CASSVGPSGGENEQFF
15	TRBV10-3	.	TRBJ2-7	TRBD2	TGTGCCATCACCGAAGGACTAGCGGAGATATACGAGCAGTACTTC	CAITEGLAEIYEQYF
14	TRBV28	.	TRBJ1-6	.	TGTGCCAGCAGTCCCCCAGGGTGGTCTTCACCCCTCCACTTT	CASSPPGWSSPLHF
15	TRBV18	.	TRBJ2-7	TRBD1	TGTGCCAGCTCACCATCGAAACAGGGGGGCCACGAGCAGTACTTC	CASSPSKQGGHEQYF
15	TRBV15	.	TRBJ1-2	.	TGTGCCACCAGCAGAGGCAGCGGGACAACTAATGGCTACACCTTC	CATSRGSGTTNGYTF
17	TRBV23-1	.	TRBJ1-2	TRBD1	TGCGCCAGCAGTCAATGTCGGACAGGGGGTCCTAACTATGGCTACACCTTC	CASSQCRTGGPNYGYTF
14	TRBV6-1	.	TRBJ1-5	.	TGTGCCAGCAGTGAGGTGAGAAGCAATCAGCCCCAGCATTTT	CASSEVRSNQPQHF
13	TRBV11-2	.	TRBJ1-3	.	TGTGCCAGCAGCCTGCCCCCGGGAAACACCATATATTTT	CASSLPPGNTIYF
13	TRBV27	.	TRBJ1-2	.	TGTGCCAGCAGACACTCCGGGACTTCTGGCTACACCTTC	CASRHSGTSGYTF
15	TRBV7-9	.	TRBJ1-5	.	TGTGCCAGCAGCTTAGCCGGGGGCAGCAATCAGCCCCAGCATTTT	CASSLAGGSNQPQHF
16	TRBV7-4	.	TRBJ1-4	TRBD1	TGTGCCAGCAGCTCGAGGGCGGACAGGGGGCTCGAAAAACTGTTTTTT	CASSSRADRGLEKLFF
15	TRBV11-2	.	TRBJ1-6	.	TGTGCCAGCAGCTTAGACCGGACGGGCAATTCACCCCTCCACTTT	CASSLDRTGNSPLHF
13	TRBV3-1/TRBV3-2	.	TRBJ2-7	TRBD1	TGTGCCAGCAGCCCCCGGACAGGGCATGAGCAGTACTTC	CASSPRTGHEQYF
16	TRBV12-5	.	TRBJ2-1	TRBD2	TGTGCTAGTGGTTTAGTAGCGGGGGGGTCCTACAATGAGCAGTTCTTC	CASGLVAGGSYNEQFF
13	TRBV6-5	.	TRBJ2-7	TRBD1	TGTGCCAGCTGCCGGGACAGGGTCGGCGAGCAGTACTTC	CASCRDRVGEQYF
11	TRBV18	once	TRBJ2-7	.	TGTGCCAGCTCACCCGGGACAGAGCAGTACTTC	CASSPGTEQYF
15	TRBV5-1	once	TRBJ2-2	TRBD1	TGCGCCAGCAGCTCGGGACAGGCAAACACCGGGGAGCTGTTTTTT	CASSSGQANTGELFF
15	TRBV7-3	.	TRBJ2-5	TRBD2	TGTGCCAGCAGGTCTAGCGGAGCCATCTCTGAGACCCAGTACTTC	CASRSSGAISETQYF
18	TRBV23-1	few	TRBJ1-6	.	TGCGCCAGCAGGTTGCCTTCGGGGGGAGTCCCCTATAATTCACCCCTCCACTTT	CASRLPSGGVPYNSPLHF
17	TRBV19	.	TRBJ2-1	TRBD2	TGTGCCAGCCGTCGGGGAGGGCGTCCCCTTTCATACAATGAGCAGTTCTTC	CASRRGGRPLSYNEQFF
16	TRBV28	few	TRBJ2-3	.	TGTGCCAGCAGTCCCTTGCGGGGCCTTATGACAGATACGCAGTATTTT	CASSPLRGLMTDTQYF
15	TRBV6-5	.	TRBJ1-1	TRBD1	TGTGCCAGCAGTTACTCCAGGGACAGCAACACTGAAGCTTTCTTT	CASSYSRDSNTEAFF
16	TRBV9	.	TRBJ2-5	.	TGTGCCAGCAGCGTAGTGGGCTCGCTGGCACAAGAGACCCAGTACTTC	CASSVVGSLAQETQYF
15	TRBV7-9	.	TRBJ1-6	.	TGTGCCAGCAGCTTAGCATCCACTGACAATTCACCCCTCCACTTT	CASSLASTDNSPLHF
13	TRBV9	.	TRBJ1-1	.	TGTGCCAGCAGCGCGGACAGGAACACTGAAGCTTTCTTT	CASSADRNTEAFF
14	TRBV19	.	TRBJ1-2	TRBD1	TGTGCCAGTACCAGGGGGCAAAGGTACTATGGCTACACCTTC	CASTRGQRYYGYTF